This record covers a single T cell receptor beta chain. Its antigen remains unidentified. This sample was taken from a study of shared clonotypes between healthy human individuals. TCRdb's copy holds only in-frame clones and misses some; the assay was immunoSEQ multiplex PCR. The sample has some 500,000 clones; about 96% are singletons. Each of the donors was a healthy adult who was HIV-negative and had not had a recent acute infection or vaccination. V lost 4 bases to trimming and J lost 7 bases, with 9 bases between them. The CDR3 is 12 residues long. In germline, CDR1 is SEHNR, CDR2 FQNEAQ (reference sequence). Study conclusions and caveats: Limitation of the genetic and exposure-history diversity represented came from the few donors.

The source of this sequence is a young woman in good health. V is TRBV7-9 and J is TRBJ2-3; D gene uncertain. The sequenced sample was naive CD4+ T cells sorted from blood. Specified subset: CD45RA+ positively selected. The CDR3 spells CASSYLMNTQYF. The CDR3 DNA reads TGTGCCAGCAGCTACCTAATGAATACGCAGTATTTT.